This T cell receptor beta chain stems from a study of technical replicates of blood from a handful of donors. Using immunoSEQ multiplex PCR, the repertoire was profiled, and TCRdb retains in-frame clones only, with some absent. The data contain some 75,000 clones, about 96% of them singletons. The CDR3 spans 10 residues. V was shortened by 5 bases and J by 1 base, with 2 bases between the two germline ends. Germline loops: CDR1 SQVTM, CDR2 ANQGSEA. The sequenced sample consisted of T cells isolated from PBMCs. The receptor was derived from a human donor in good health. This chain uses TRBV29-1 with TRBJ1-1; D call uncertain. In DNA, the CDR3 is TGCAGCGTTCAGAACACTGAAGCTTTCTTT. It yields the protein CSVQNTEAFF.